This T cell receptor (beta chain) originates from a study of technical replicates of blood from a handful of donors. Trimming removed 6 bases from V and 4 bases from J; junction bases left unmatched: 7. The CDR3 sequence is 15 residues long. Germline V gene data show CDR1 as MNHNS and CDR2 as SASEGT. TCRdb keeps only in-frame clones here, not all; method: immunoSEQ multiplex PCR. The table shows under 85,000 clones, with under 98% occurring only once. Sequenced input: T cells isolated from PBMCs. The chain recombines TRBV6-1 with TRBJ2-1; 9 bases agree with TRBD2. This clonotype originated in a human donor in good health. CDR3: CASSILAGAYNEQFF. DNA for the CDR3: TGTGCCAGCAGCATCTTAGCGGGGGCTTACAATGAGCAGTTCTTC.